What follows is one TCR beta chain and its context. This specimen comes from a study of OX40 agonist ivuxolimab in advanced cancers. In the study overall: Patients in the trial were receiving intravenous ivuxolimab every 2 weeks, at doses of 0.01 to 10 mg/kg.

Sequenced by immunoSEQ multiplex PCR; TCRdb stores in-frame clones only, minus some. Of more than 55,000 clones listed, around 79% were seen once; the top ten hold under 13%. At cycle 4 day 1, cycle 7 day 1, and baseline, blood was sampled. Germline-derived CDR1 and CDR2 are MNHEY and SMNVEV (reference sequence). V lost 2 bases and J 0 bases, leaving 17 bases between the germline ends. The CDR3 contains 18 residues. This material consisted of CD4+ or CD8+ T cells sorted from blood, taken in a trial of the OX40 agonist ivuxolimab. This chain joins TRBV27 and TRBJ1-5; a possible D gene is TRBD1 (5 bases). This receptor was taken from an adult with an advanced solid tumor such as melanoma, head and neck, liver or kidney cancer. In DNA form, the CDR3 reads TGTGCCAGCAGTTTAAACCTCGGGACGGTCTATAGCAATCAGCCCCAGCATTTT. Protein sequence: CASSLNLGTVYSNQPQHF.